This T cell receptor (beta chain) emerged from a study of a mutant IDH1 vaccine in newly diagnosed glioma. V trimming: 5 bases; J trimming: 7 bases; junction bases outside the gene matches: 10. Germline V CDR1 and CDR2: SEHNR, FQNEAQ (reference sequence). The CDR3 contains 15 residues. Concerning this clone: Its antigen remains unknown.

Time point in this sample: week 35, safety follow-up. The study gave 300 ug of mutant IDH1 20-mer peptide per vaccine dose, with topical imiquimod. Study results and caveats: Vaccination induced immune responses in around 93% of patients.

Using immunoSEQ multiplex PCR, the repertoire was profiled, and TCRdb retains in-frame clones only, with some absent. The sample includes tens of thousands of clones, roughly four fifths of them seen just once. This chain uses TRBV7-9 with TRBJ1-4, with 7 nucleotides matching TRBD1. The sequences come from PBMCs, collected from a glioma patient whose treatment included an IDH1 peptide vaccine. This receptor was identified in a man between 45 and 60 years old with glioma. The CDR3 DNA follows: TGTGCCAGCAGCCCCGAGGGACAGAGGGGTGAAAAACTGTTTTTT. Translated, it gives CASSPEGQRGEKLFF.